This is a list of T cell receptor beta chains from one sample in a study of beta chain features in type 1 diabetes. TCRdb's table, derived via immunoSEQ multiplex PCR, lists solely in-frame clones and lacks some. The sample consists of under 450,000 clones, around 15% of them appearing once. The sequenced material came from naive CD4+ T cells from blood. The receptors here all came from a woman between 18 and 30 years old in good health. Each CDR3 is given with its conserved first and last residue. The D gene is left open where the match is weak. The size field is filled for only some rows; it gives once, few, many or a size class.

abundance	v_gene	j_gene	d_gene	CDR3nt	CDR3aa
few	TRBV29-1	TRBJ1-1	-	TGCAGCGTTTCTAGTCGGTGGACTGAAGCTTTCTTT	CSVSSRWTEAFF
-	TRBV30	TRBJ1-2	TRBD1	TGTGCCTGGAGGGGGGGACAGTATGGCTACACCTTC	CAWRGGQYGYTF
-	TRBV5-6	TRBJ2-1	TRBD2	TGTGCCAGCAGCCACCCCCGACTAGCAGGTTACAATGAGCAGTTCTTC	CASSHPRLAGYNEQFF
-	TRBV5-1	TRBJ1-1	-	TGCGCCAGCAGGGCTGGACAGATCACTGAAGCTTTCTTT	CASRAGQITEAFF
-	TRBV21-1	TRBJ2-1	-	TGTGCCAGCAGCAAAACTCGGGCAGGGATACTCGATGAGCAGTTCTTC	CASSKTRAGILDEQFF
once	TRBV30	TRBJ1-2	TRBD1	TGTGCCTGGAGTGTACAGGGGGCGGGTGGCTACACCTTC	CAWSVQGAGGYTF
-	TRBV7-2	TRBJ2-2	TRBD2	TGTGCCAGCAGCTTAGGGAGACTAGCGGGGGGGGAGCTGTTTTTT	CASSLGRLAGGELFF
-	TRBV6-6	TRBJ2-3	-	TGTGCCAGCAGTCCGACTACAGATACGCAGTATTTT	CASSPTTDTQYF
few	TRBV28	TRBJ2-5	-	TGTGCCAGCAGTCCCCAGGGGCTAGCGGAACAAGAGACCCAGTACTTC	CASSPQGLAEQETQYF
few	TRBV6-5	TRBJ1-2	-	TGTGCCAGCAGTTACGGGGGGGGCCGGTATGGCTACACCTTC	CASSYGGGRYGYTF
few	TRBV9	TRBJ2-1	-	TGTGCCAGCAACCTGGGGCTATCAATTTCCTACAATGAGCAGTTCTTC	CASNLGLSISYNEQFF
few	TRBV7-2	TRBJ1-1	-	TGTGCCAGCAGCTTATCCCCAGGTAACACTGAAGCTTTCTTT	CASSLSPGNTEAFF
few	TRBV18	TRBJ2-3	TRBD2	TGTGCCAGCTCACCGCGGGGGTCGGGCACAGATACGCAGTATTTT	CASSPRGSGTDTQYF
-	TRBV14	TRBJ2-1	TRBD2	TGTGCCAGCAGCCAAAGCGGGAGGTTCAATGAGCAGTTCTTC	CASSQSGRFNEQFF
-	TRBV5-4	TRBJ2-5	TRBD1	TGTGCCAGCAGCTCCTTGACAGGGGAGGAGACCCAGTACTTC	CASSSLTGEETQYF
-	TRBV7-9	TRBJ1-1	-	TGTGCCAGCAGCTTAGAGGCGGCGATAGCGGAGGCTTTCTTT	CASSLEAAIAEAFF
-	TRBV7-2	TRBJ2-5	TRBD2	TGTGCCAGCAGCTTAGAGGCGGGAGCCCAGTACTTC	CASSLEAGAQYF
-	TRBV20-1	TRBJ2-7	TRBD2	TGCAGTGCCAGGCGGGAGGCCGAGCAGTACTTC	CSARREAEQYF
-	TRBV7-2	TRBJ1-1	TRBD1	TGTGCCAGCAGCTTAGCCGGCCCACAGGGGGCGACTGAAGCTTTCTTT	CASSLAGPQGATEAFF
-	TRBV28	TRBJ2-5	-	TGTGCCAGCAGTTTGGTACAGGGCTCAGAGACCCAATACTTC	CASSLVQGSETQYF
few	TRBV28	TRBJ2-7	TRBD2	TGTGCCAGCAGCCCTAGCGGCAGGGATAGGATCTACGAGCAGTACTTC	CASSPSGRDRIYEQYF
-	TRBV29-1	TRBJ2-3	-	TGCAGCGTTGCCACCCGGTACACAGATACGCAGTATTTT	CSVATRYTDTQYF
-	TRBV19	TRBJ2-3	TRBD2	TGTGCCAGTAGGCTAGCGGGGCGCACAGATACGCAGTATTTT	CASRLAGRTDTQYF
few	TRBV7-2	TRBJ2-1	TRBD2	TGTGCCAGCAGCACCGGACTAGCGGGAAGTTACAATGAGCAGTTCTTC	CASSTGLAGSYNEQFF
-	TRBV6-6	TRBJ1-1	-	TGTGCCAGCAGGCAGACAGGGAACACTGAAGCTTTCTTT	CASRQTGNTEAFF
-	TRBV29-1	TRBJ2-7	TRBD1	TGCAGCACCTCCGGGACAGGGACCTACGAGCAGTACTTC	CSTSGTGTYEQYF
few	TRBV5-1	TRBJ1-3	-	TGCGCCAGCAGCCCGACTTTTAACTCTGGAAACACCATATATTTT	CASSPTFNSGNTIYF
-	TRBV7-8	TRBJ2-1	TRBD1	TGTGCCAGCAGGGGGGGACAGGTCTGGGTTCAGCAGTTCTTC	CASRGGQVWVQQFF
-	TRBV30	TRBJ2-7	TRBD1	TGTGCCTGGGAGAGACAGGGGAACAACGAGCAGTACTTC	CAWERQGNNEQYF
-	TRBV18	TRBJ2-1	-	TGTGCCAGCTCACCCGCGGGCCGCAATGAGCAGTTCTTC	CASSPAGRNEQFF
-	TRBV7-2	TRBJ1-2	TRBD1	TGTGCCAGCAGCTCCCGACAGGGCTATGGCTACACCTTC	CASSSRQGYGYTF
-	TRBV28	TRBJ2-3	-	TGTGCCAGCAGTTTATCCGGGAGTACAGATACGCAGTATTTT	CASSLSGSTDTQYF